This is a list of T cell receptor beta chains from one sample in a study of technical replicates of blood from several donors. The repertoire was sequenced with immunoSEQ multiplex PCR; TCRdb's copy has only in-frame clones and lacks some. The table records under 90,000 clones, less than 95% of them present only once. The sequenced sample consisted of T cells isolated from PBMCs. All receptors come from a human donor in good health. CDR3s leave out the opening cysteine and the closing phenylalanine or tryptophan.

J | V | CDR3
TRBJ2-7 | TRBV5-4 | ASSLGGTGISYEQY
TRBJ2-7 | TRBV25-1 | ATGLAGSYEQY
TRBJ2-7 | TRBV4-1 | ASSQVGTSYEQY
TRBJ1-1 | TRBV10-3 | AISDTGGSFPEAF
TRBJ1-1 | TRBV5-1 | ASSLSGTGNTEAF
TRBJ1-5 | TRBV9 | ASSDSYSNQPQH
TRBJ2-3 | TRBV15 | ATSSSSTDTQY
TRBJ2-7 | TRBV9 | ASSIRQELAEQY
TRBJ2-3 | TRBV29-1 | SGSRLAGEVADTQY
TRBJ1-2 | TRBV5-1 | ASSLEGDYGYT
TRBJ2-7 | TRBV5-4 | ASSSPGTGPYEQY
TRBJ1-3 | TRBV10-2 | ASSEPPPGPRNTIY
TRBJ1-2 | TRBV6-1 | ASSDRRGNYGYT
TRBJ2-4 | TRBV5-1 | ASSLASSGSMVDIQY
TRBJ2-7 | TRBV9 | ASSFTPGGHEQY
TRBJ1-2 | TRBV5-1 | ASSLDRDRNGYT
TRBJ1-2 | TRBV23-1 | ASSPRGTEKGYT
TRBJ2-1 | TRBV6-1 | ASSGGFRLAGGNEQF
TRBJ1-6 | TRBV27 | ASSLGTGNSPLH
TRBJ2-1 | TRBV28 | ACTLAGVYNEQF
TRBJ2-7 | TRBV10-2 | ASSDRGNTRFYEQY
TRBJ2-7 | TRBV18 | ASSSRGRGLSYEQY
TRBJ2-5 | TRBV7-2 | ASSSGQGTETQY
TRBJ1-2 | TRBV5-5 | ASSQGGEYYGYT
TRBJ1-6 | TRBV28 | ASSLSAGLRNSPLH
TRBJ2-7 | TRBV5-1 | ASSPSGGLSYEQY
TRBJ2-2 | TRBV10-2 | ASSTGETGELF
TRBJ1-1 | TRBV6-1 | ASHMNTEAF
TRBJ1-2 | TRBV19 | ASSPGVRFDYGYT
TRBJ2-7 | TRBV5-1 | ASSQGGEGYEQY
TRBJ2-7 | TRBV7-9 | ASSLLGTGGVGQY
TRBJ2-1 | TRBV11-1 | ASSFPLLAGGHEQF
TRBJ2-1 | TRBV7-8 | ASSGAPSHNEQF
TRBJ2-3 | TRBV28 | ASSLASGGADTQY
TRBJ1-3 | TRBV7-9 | ASSFTTGISGNTIY
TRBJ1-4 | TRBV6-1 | ASSEALQSGTTNEKLF
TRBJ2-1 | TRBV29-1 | SVVQASGYNEQF
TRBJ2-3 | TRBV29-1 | SVVGGPGGEDTQY
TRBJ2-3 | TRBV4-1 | ASRSTDTQY
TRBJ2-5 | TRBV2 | ASSPTGGGRETQY
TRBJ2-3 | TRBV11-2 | ASILQLAGVATDTQY
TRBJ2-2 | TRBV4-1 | ASRIRTGVAGELF
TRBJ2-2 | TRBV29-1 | SVGAGTGELF
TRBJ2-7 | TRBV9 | ASSPGLTYEQY
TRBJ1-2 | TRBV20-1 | SVQGARGYT